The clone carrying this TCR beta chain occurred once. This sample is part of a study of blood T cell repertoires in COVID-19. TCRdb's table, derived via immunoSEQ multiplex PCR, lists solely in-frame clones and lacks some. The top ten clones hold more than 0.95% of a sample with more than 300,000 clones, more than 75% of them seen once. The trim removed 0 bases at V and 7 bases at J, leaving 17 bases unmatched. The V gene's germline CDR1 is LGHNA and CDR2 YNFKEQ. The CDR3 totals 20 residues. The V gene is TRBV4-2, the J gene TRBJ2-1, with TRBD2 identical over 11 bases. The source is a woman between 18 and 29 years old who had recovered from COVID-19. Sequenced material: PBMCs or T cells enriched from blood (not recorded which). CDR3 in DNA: TGTGCCAGCAGCCAAGACCGTGGGGCTAGCGGGGGGCTGGGAACTAATGAGCAGTTCTTC. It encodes CASSQDRGASGGLGTNEQFF.